Presented here are 6 T cell receptor beta chains from one specimen sequenced in a study of metastatic and nonmetastatic thyroid tumors (dated by TCRdb to about 2020). Library method: PCR. The listed sequencing device is Illumina HiSeq 4000. TCRdb ran its own pipeline on the public reads, namely fastp trimming at Q25 and MiXCR clone calling, and kept in-frame beta chains. This sample gives approximately 5,900 clones in total; 25% of them show up just once. The top ten clones comprise around 10% of the sample. No treatment had been received by any patient before thyroid surgery. Input material: adjacent normal tissue. These receptors all come from a male donor with papillary thyroid cancer or a benign thyroid nodule (not recorded which). Some clones in this sample may be carry-over from other donors' samples.

The chain joins TRBV19 to TRBJ1-1; 10 nucleotides agree with TRBD1. Trimming cost V 8 bases and J 3 bases; bases outside gene matches: 15. Germline CDR1 is LNHDA and CDR2 is SQIVND (reference sequence). The CDR3 spans 17 residues. For the CDR3, the DNA is TGTGCCAGTCGCCCGCGGGACAGGGGTATGGTGGACACTGAAGCTTTCTTT. This codes for CASRPRDRGMVDTEAFF.

The V and J genes are TRBV11-2 and TRBJ2-7; TRBD2 might be the D (6 bases). V was clipped by 3 bases and J by 4 bases, with 16 bases between them. The CDR3 runs 15 residues. Germline lookup yields CDR1 SGHAT and CDR2 FQNNGV. The CDR3 region has the DNA TGTGCCAGCAGCTTGAGGAGAGGAGCGGGTTACGAGCAGTACTTC. This codes for CASSLRRGAGYEQYF. Based on the CDR3 plus reference TRBV11-2 and TRBJ2-7, the full variable domain is EAGVAQSPRYKIIEKRQSVAFWCNPISGHATLYWYQQILGQGPKLLIQFQNNGVVDDSQLPKDRFSAERLKGVDSTLKIQPAKLEDSAVYLCASSLRRGAGYEQYFGPGTRLTVT.

This clone has ten or more counts. The chain employs TRBV2 and TRBJ2-2; 7 nucleotides line up with TRBD2. With V trimmed by 4 bases and J by 7 bases, 6 bases remained unmatched. Germline assignment: CDR1 SNHLY and CDR2 FYNNEI. This CDR3 region has 14 residues. CDR3 nucleotide sequence: TGTGCCAGCAGTGGGCCGGGGGGTGACGGGGAGCTGTTTTTT. Translation: CASSGPGGDGELFF. Drawing the rest from reference TRBV2 and TRBJ2-2, the complete variable domain is EPEVTQTPSHQVTQMGQEVILRCVPISNHLYFYWYRQILGQKVEFLVSFYNNEISEKSEIFDDQFSVERPDGSNFTLKIRSTKLEDSAMYFCASSGPGGDGELFFGEGSRLTVL.

The chain is built from TRBV7-8 and TRBJ2-3; TRBD1 matches at 7 bases. Per the germline V gene, CDR1 is SGHVS and CDR2 is FQNEAQ. J lost 4 bases, V lost 6 bases, and 7 bases had no gene match. The CDR3 totals 14 residues. CDR3 loop: CASSSTTGADTQYF. CDR3 nucleotide sequence: TGTGCCAGCAGTTCAACAACAGGGGCAGATACGCAGTATTTT.

This clone is medium-sized in the sample. V gene TRBV12-3 or TRBV12-4 combines with J gene TRBJ2-5, with a tentative D call TRBD2 (6 bases). V was shortened by 2 bases and J by 7 bases, with 20 bases between the two germline ends. The CDR3 is 16 residues long. The CDR3 reads CASSLTGDPDLGTQYF. In nucleotides, the CDR3 is TGTGCCAGCAGTTTAACGGGAGACCCAGATTTGGGGACCCAGTACTTC.

The chain joins TRBV19 to TRBJ1-1, with D unresolved. Germline V gene data show CDR1 as LNHDA and CDR2 as SQIVND (reference sequence). With 3 bases removed from V and 4 bases from J, the gap between germline ends came to 3 bases. This CDR3 region has 11 residues. CDR3 residues: CASSMVTEAFF. The CDR3 DNA reads as TGTGCCAGTAGTATGGTCACTGAAGCTTTCTTT.